The sample holds a few counts of the clone carrying this T cell receptor beta chain. Its antigen is currently unknown. Other nucleotide sequences from this sample produce the same CDR3. V lost 4 bases to trimming and J lost 0 bases, with 2 bases between them. CDR3 size: 11 residues. Germline values: CDR1 SGHRS, CDR2 YFSETQ. This specimen belongs to a study of beta chain features in type 1 diabetes. General study points: There was a possibility that cDNA sequencing over-represented cells with high TCR expression. Moderately but significantly shorter TCRB CDR3s were found in Type 1 diabetes patients in all four CD4+ subsets.

Every isolated RNA sample was fully reverse transcribed, so sequencing captured expressed TCRB transcripts. The data were produced by immunoSEQ multiplex PCR, yet TCRdb's version contains in-frame clones alone and is incomplete. The table lists under 850,000 clones, 13% of them singletons. It was one heparinised blood draw, averaging roughly 0.11 L, that each donor gave. Sorted CD4+ subsets: naive, central memory, regulatory, stem cell-like memory (CD45RO/CCR7/CD25/CD127/CD95/CD27 panel). The purity of all sorted populations exceeded 95%. Sequenced input: naive CD4+ T cells from blood. The sequence was collected from a man younger than 35 with type 1 diabetes. J is TRBJ2-7 and V is TRBV5-1; no definite D call. CDR3 loop: CASSDSYEQYF. The CDR3 nucleotides are TGCGCCAGCAGCGACTCCTACGAGCAGTACTTC.